The 9 T cell receptor beta chains presented below share a single source sample, sequenced in a study of cytomegalovirus exposure and HLA in healthy donors. Generated by immunoSEQ multiplex PCR, the TCRdb table keeps only in-frame clones and is missing some. The repertoire includes around 250,000 clones, less than 95% of them detected once, and approximately 3% sits in the top ten. Sequenced sample: PBMCs. These receptors came from a woman aged 25 to 45 in good health and CMV-seronegative.

The gene calls are TRBV23-1 and TRBJ2-1, with D hard to call. TRBV23-1 is an ORF, with its function uncertain. CDR3 length equals 16 residues. Trimming removed 3 bases at V and 4 bases at J, with 16 bases between. CDR3 amino acids: CASSQPQVALYNEQFF. The CDR3 coding sequence is TGCGCCAGCAGTCAGCCCCAGGTCGCCCTATACAATGAGCAGTTCTTC.

CDR3 sequence: CASSLGQGARSYGYTF. The CDR3 bases are TGTGCCAGCAGCTTGGGACAGGGGGCGCGAAGCTATGGCTACACCTTC. This sequence joins TRBV7-9 and TRBJ1-2; 12 nucleotides align to TRBD1. The CDR3 extends over 16 amino acids. V was clipped by 3 bases and J by 4 bases; unmatched bases: 6. Germline V gene lookup returns CDR1 SEHNR and CDR2 FQNEAQ (reference sequence).

The chain couples TRBV27 to TRBJ2-7, with D possibly being TRBD2 (7 bases). The CDR3 is made up of 19 amino acids. Germline V lookup: CDR1 MNHEY, CDR2 SMNVEV (reference sequence). Trimming shortened V by 3 bases and J by 1 base, and 25 bases separated the two germline ends. CDR3 nucleotide sequence: TGTGCCAGCAGTTTGGATGGGGGCGGGAGAAGAGGGGTATCCTACGAGCAGTACTTC. Residues: CASSLDGGGRRGVSYEQYF.

V is TRBV2 and J is TRBJ1-1, with D possibly being TRBD1 (5 bases). The CDR3 has 12 amino acids. Germline V gives CDR1 SNHLY, CDR2 FYNNEI. Trimming removed 7 bases at V and 5 bases at J, with 11 bases between. CDR3 in amino acids: CASKAGITEAFF. The CDR3 nucleotides are TGTGCCAGCAAGGCAGGGATTACTGAAGCTTTCTTT.

The chain recombines TRBV6-1 with TRBJ2-2, with no clear D. V was pared by 2 bases and J by 14 bases, with 9 bases between. The CDR3 is 11 residues long. Germline loops: CDR1 MNHNS, CDR2 SASEGT. The CDR3 sequence: CASSESVSLFF. DNA for the CDR3: TGTGCCAGCAGTGAATCCGTATCCCTGTTTTTT.

This chain links TRBV7-3 with TRBJ2-3; D possibly corresponds to TRBD1 (5 bases). CDR1 and CDR2 (germline): SGHTA, FQGTGA. The V gene lost 2 bases and the J gene lost 3 bases, with 15 bases spanning the gap. CDR3 length: 16 amino acids. The CDR3 loop reads CASSLQGQSATDTQYF. The CDR3 DNA is TGTGCCAGCAGCTTACAGGGTCAGTCTGCGACAGATACGCAGTATTTT.

The V gene is TRBV29-1, the J gene TRBJ1-3; D remains unclear. From germline, CDR1 is SQVTM and CDR2 ANQGSEA. The CDR3 covers 15 residues. V was shortened by 0 bases and J by 2 bases, with 11 bases between the two germline ends. The CDR3 DNA is TGCAGCGTTGAAGACCCAGGCTTCGCTGGAAACACCATATATTTT. It specifies CSVEDPGFAGNTIYF.

The chain is built from TRBV7-6 and TRBJ1-2; TRBD1 matches at 8 bases. The CDR3 covers 13 residues. From germline, CDR1 is SGHVS and CDR2 FNYEAQ. The trim removed 4 bases at V and 7 bases at J, leaving 5 bases unmatched. DNA for the CDR3: TGTGCCAGCAGCTCCGGACAGGGTATTGGCTACACCTTC. Amino acids: CASSSGQGIGYTF.

The rearrangement uses TRBV5-4 and TRBJ2-7, with TRBD2 as a possible D gene (6 bases). The CDR3 has 15 amino acids. CDR1 and CDR2 (germline): SGHNT, YYREEE (reference sequence). Trimming shortened V by 3 bases and J by 6 bases, and 19 bases separated the two germline ends. Here the CDR3 DNA reads TGTGCCAGCAGCTATACTAGCAAGGGGACTGGCGAGCAGTACTTC. It yields the protein CASSYTSKGTGEQYF.